Below, one TCR beta chain is given with its context. This PCR relied on a set of 60 Vbeta primers and 13 Jbeta primers. Sequencing was performed with immunoSEQ multiplex PCR; in TCRdb, only in-frame clones are kept and a portion is missing. The sample lists 120,000 or so clones, around 77% occurring once. The V segment lost 1 base and the J segment 6 bases; nucleotides outside the gene matches: 4. Germline loops: CDR1 MNHEY, CDR2 SMNVEV (reference sequence). The CDR3 extends over 15 amino acids. The data were obtained in a study of cytomegalovirus exposure and HLA in healthy donors. The sample taken for sequencing was PBMCs. This clonotype was sampled from a human donor in good health. The rearrangement joins TRBV27 to TRBJ2-7; 12 positions agree with TRBD1. Here the CDR3 reads CASSLWGDRGREQYF. The CDR3 nucleotides are TGTGCCAGCAGTTTATGGGGGGACAGGGGGCGCGAGCAGTACTTC.